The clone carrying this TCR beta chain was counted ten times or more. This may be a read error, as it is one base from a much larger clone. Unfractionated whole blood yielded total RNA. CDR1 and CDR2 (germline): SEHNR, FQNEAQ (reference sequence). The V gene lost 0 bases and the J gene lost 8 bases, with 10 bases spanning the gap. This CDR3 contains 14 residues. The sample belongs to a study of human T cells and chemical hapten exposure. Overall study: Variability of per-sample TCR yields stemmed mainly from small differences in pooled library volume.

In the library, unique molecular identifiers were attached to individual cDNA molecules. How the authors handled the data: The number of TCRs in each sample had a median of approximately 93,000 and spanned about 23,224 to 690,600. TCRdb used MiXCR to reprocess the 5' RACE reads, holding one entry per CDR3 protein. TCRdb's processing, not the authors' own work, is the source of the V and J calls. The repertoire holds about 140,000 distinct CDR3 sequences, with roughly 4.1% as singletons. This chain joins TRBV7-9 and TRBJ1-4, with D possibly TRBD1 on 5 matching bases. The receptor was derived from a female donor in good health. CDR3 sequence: CASSLASGAEKLFF. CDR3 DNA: TGTGCCAGCAGCTTAGCAAGTGGGGCCGAAAAACTGTTTTTT.